This record looks at one T cell receptor beta chain sequence and its context. The PCR had 60 Vbeta and 13 Jbeta primers. Repertoires were generated with immunoSEQ multiplex PCR, while TCRdb's copy carries only in-frame clones and drops some. Here the sample spans about 170,000 clones, roughly 84% being singletons. These data belong to a study of cytomegalovirus exposure and HLA in healthy donors. With 2 bases removed from V and 1 base from J, the gap between germline ends came to 6 bases. Germline V gene data show CDR1 as SGHDT and CDR2 as YYEEEE. CDR3 length equals 13 residues. The chain uses TRBV5-6 and TRBJ1-2; D gene ambiguous. The sequenced sample consisted of PBMCs. The clonotype originates from a male donor in good health and CMV-seronegative. The CDR3 here is CASSFGSNYGYTF. CDR3 nucleotides: TGTGCCAGCAGCTTCGGGAGTAACTATGGCTACACCTTC.